This entry is about one T cell receptor beta chain. Trimming removed 1 base from V and 5 bases from J; junction bases left unmatched: 3. The CDR3 consists of 14 residues. Germline V gene sequence: CDR1 SGHNT, CDR2 YYREEE (reference sequence). This table comes from immunoSEQ multiplex PCR, and its TCRdb copy is limited to in-frame clones, with some not included. The table records 75,000 to 100,000 clones, 95% of them present only once. The record originates from a study of technical replicates of blood from a handful of donors. Sequencing used T cells isolated from PBMCs. The TCR was taken from a human donor in good health. V is TRBV5-4 and J is TRBJ2-7, with 10 bases fitting TRBD2. The CDR3 DNA sequence: TGTGCCAGCAGCTTGACGCTAGCGGGAGACGAGCAGTACTTC. Translation: CASSLTLAGDEQYF.